This record covers a single TCR beta chain. This clone came up a few times. Its antigen is not yet known. No much larger clone exists at a distance of one base, and base qualities are not known. The CDR3 regions of human TCRbeta chains were subjected to immunosequencing. The study's own analysis went as follows. TCRs in the repertoires were matched against a reference library of SARS-CoV-2-specific TCRs that had been generated with the MIRA antigen-specificity platform. Breadth was defined as the fraction of unique TCRs that were SARS-CoV-2-associated. Depth was defined as the fraction of total T cells that were SARS-CoV-2-associated. Each spike-specific TCR was assigned to its reactive spike region and to a CD4 or CD8 class using the MIRA data. Log10-transformed breadth and depth values were compared by one-way ANOVA with Sidak's multiple comparisons tests. TCRdb carries this immuneACCESS record with in-frame sequences only. Its versions omit some clonotypes, under half of them owing to an unresolved V gene in the studies checked, with the rest unexplained. V, J and clone size are taken as reported in that table, and D and trimming were inferred from the DNA itself. The sample table holds 170,000 or so clones, of which roughly 90% were seen once. 2.5% to 3% of the sample is in the top ten clones.

From its cysteine to its phenylalanine, the CDR3 spans 13 amino acids. The DNA shown is the 39-base CDR3, in frame from base 1. The junction carries 14 bases between V and J, which are trimmed by 3 bases and 8 bases respectively. This entry belongs to a study of T cell responses to AZD1222 COVID-19 vaccine (dated by TCRdb to about 2021). For context, the study as a whole: Because spike-specific TCR depth and breadth did not differ between the two schedules, AZD1222 recipients who got a second dose at roughly 4 weeks were pooled with those who got a second dose at roughly 12 weeks. Trial participants were enrolled by age into subgroups of 18-55, 56-69 and 70-plus years, and approximately 150, 30 and 60 TCR-sequenced participants, respectively, were included in these subgroups. A total of 233 trial participants underwent TCR sequencing, of whom about 210 had received two doses of AZD1222 and 26 had received two doses of the MenACWY control vaccine.

The time point label of this sample denotes: baseline before first vaccination. Vaccinee samples were obtained from the UK trials COV001 and COV002, which included a single-blind randomized controlled phase 2/3 trial of AZD1222 (ChAdOx1 nCoV-19) in healthy adults. Trial participant PBMC samples were collected at day 0 and day 28 after the second dose for TCRbeta chain sequencing. Study-level results and caveats: In the small 56-69-year group, the increase in depth fell short of significance, most likely because of low power. The vaccine-associated CD4 TCRs covered the entire spike protein, and the dominant responses fell in regions 160-218 and 743-854. Participants were mostly white British and included more females than males, and it was suggested by the authors that clonal diversity may have been underestimated. Because no samples from the day 14 peak response were available, repertoires could be characterized only after the peak T cell response. Conclusions about previously exposed vaccinees are limited because only five to seven AZD1222 recipients were SARS-CoV-2 seropositive at baseline. After two AZD1222 doses, spike-specific TCR breadth and depth were significantly higher than at day 0 and than in MenACWY recipients. Nearly half of unique spike-specific TCRs reportedly recognized epitopes outside regions mutated in the B.1.351 and B.1.1.7 variants.

This clonotype originated in an adult in good health. The V gene is TRBV12-3 or TRBV12-4 and the J gene is TRBJ2-7; the D region may be TRBD1 or TRBD2, each matching 5 bases equally. The sample in question was peripheral blood, obtained on day 0 of AZD1222 vaccination. The CDR3 reads CASSFTGTLQQYF. The nucleotides read TGTGCCAGCAGTTTCACCGGGACCTTGCAGCAGTACTTC.